The 17 T cell receptor beta chains in this list originate from one sample, sequenced in a study of T cells in Graves' hyperthyroidism and ophthalmopathy (dated by TCRdb to about 2019). Library preparation employed multiplex PCR. The sequencing machine was an Illumina HiSeq 2000. The TCR beta CDR3 regions were amplified from RNA transcripts. A first-round RT-PCR of the TCR CDR3 used the HTBI primer set with the Qiagen OneStep RT-PCR kit. TCRdb cleaned the public reads at Q25 with fastp, built clones with MiXCR and kept in-frame beta chains. Each entry merges the rows of one CDR3 protein and shows their most common DNA and genes. Counted in this sample were about 600,000 distinct CDR3 sequences; approximately 14% of them appeared once. Roughly 7.7% of the sample is taken by the ten largest. Material: blood. The receptors originated from a woman younger than 30 with Graves' ophthalmopathy.

A few counts support this clonotype. J is TRBJ2-7 and V is TRBV30, with 15 bases that match TRBD2. There are 20 residues in the CDR3. Germline values: CDR1 GTSNPN, CDR2 SVGIG (reference sequence). The junction had 25 bases not matched to a gene; V was cut back by 6 bases and J by 7 bases. For the CDR3, the DNA is TGTGCCTGCTATAATAACCCATTTCGTGGACTAGCGGGAGGGCCGGAGGAGCAGTACTTC. Translation: CACYNNPFRGLAGGPEEQYF.

This clonotype has a count of ten or more. The chain joins TRBV30 to TRBJ2-7; D remains unclear. This CDR3 spans 12 amino acids. Per germline, CDR1 GTSNPN and CDR2 SVGIG (reference sequence). Trimming pared 0 bases from V and 4 bases from J, leaving 7 bases between. The CDR3 DNA is TGTGCCTGGAGTGTGAGGCCTTACGAGCAGTACTTC. It translates to CAWSVRPYEQYF.

Details on this clonotype: A clone one base away is much larger, so this may be a read error. The genes are TRBV7-9 and TRBJ2-7; 9 bases are a match to TRBD2. Germline CDR1 SEHNR, CDR2 FQNEAQ (reference sequence). This CDR3 has 18 residues. The CDR3 DNA reads TGTGCCTGCAGCCCACGGACAACGGTTAGCGGGAGTAGATACGAGCAGTACTTC. Encoded protein: CACSPRTTVSGSRYEQYF.

This clonotype appeared once. A much larger clone differs from this one at a single base, so this may be a read error. The chain carries TRBV9 and TRBJ1-1; weak D call: TRBD1 (5 bases). The CDR3 is 14 amino acids. In germline, CDR1 is SGDLS, CDR2 YYNGEE. CDR3 DNA: TGTGCCAGCAGCGCGCAGGGCGTGGGCACTGAAGCTCTCTTT. This translates into CASSAQGVGTEALF.

A few counts support this clonotype. The gene calls are TRBV6-2 or TRBV6-3 and TRBJ1-5, with 7 bases identical to TRBD1. V trimming: 5 bases; J trimming: 5 bases; junction bases outside the gene matches: 6. Germline V gene sequence: CDR1 MNHEY, CDR2 SVGEGT. The CDR3 runs to 14 residues. CDR3 in amino acids: CASSPEGAHQPQHF. The CDR3, as DNA: TGTGCCAGCAGTCCGGAGGGGGCTCATCAGCCCCAGCATTTT.

This clonotype was picked up many times. This chain connects TRBV3-1 to TRBJ1-1; D gene uncertain. Trimming cost V 1 base and J 7 bases, with 7 bases left between them. This CDR3 is 12 amino acids long. Germline V gives CDR1 LGHDT, CDR2 YNNKEL (reference sequence). The DNA of the CDR3 is TGTGCCAGCAGCCAAGGAGGGATTGAAGCTTTCTTT. Its protein product is CASSQGGIEAFF.

The genes are TRBV6-1 and TRBJ1-2; D may be TRBD1 (6 bases). Germline V gene lookup returns CDR1 MNHNS and CDR2 SASEGT. Trimming removed 6 bases at V and 4 bases at J, with 15 bases between. This CDR3 region has 14 residues. In nucleotides, the CDR3 is TGTGCCAGCAGGATTCAGACAGGAACCTATGGCTACACCTTC. This translates into CASRIQTGTYGYTF.

In its sample, this clonotype was seen many times. The chain couples TRBV14 to TRBJ2-7, with a weak D call TRBD1 (5 bases). The CDR3 is made up of 13 amino acids. Per germline, CDR1 SGHDN and CDR2 FVKESK. The V and J ends lost 1 base and 3 bases respectively, with 7 bases between them. CDR3 amino acids: CASSQVRVYEQYF. CDR3 bases: TGTGCCAGCAGCCAAGTCAGGGTCTACGAGCAGTACTTC.

This clonotype was seen at least ten times. This chain links TRBV25-1 with TRBJ2-3; TRBD1 is a possible D gene (5 bases). The CDR3 spans 15 residues. The germline V gene has CDR1 MGHDK and CDR2 SYGVNS. V was trimmed by 2 bases and J by 0 bases, leaving 9 bases between them. The CDR3, as DNA: TGTGCCAGCAGTGAAGGGGCGTCTAGCACAGATACGCAGTATTTT. This encodes CASSEGASSTDTQYF.

This clonotype has at least ten counts. The V gene is TRBV27, the J gene TRBJ2-1, with 8 nucleotides matching TRBD1. CDR1 and CDR2 from the germline V gene are MNHEY and SMNVEV (reference sequence). Losses at the gene ends were 1 base for V and 8 bases for J; bases not matched to a gene: 4. CDR3 length: 14 amino acids. CDR3 in amino acids: CASSLYRGADEQFF. Written as DNA, the CDR3 is TGTGCCAGCAGTTTATACAGGGGGGCCGATGAGCAGTTCTTC.

Many counts were recorded for this clonotype. The V call is TRBV12-3 or TRBV12-4, the J call TRBJ1-1; 7 nucleotides match TRBD1. J was trimmed by 4 bases and V by 10 bases; bases with no gene match: 6. The CDR3 extends over 12 amino acids. The CDR3 loop is CATDRVGTEAFF. CDR3 nucleotide sequence: TGTGCCACCGACAGGGTTGGCACTGAAGCTTTCTTT.

This clonotype showed up just a few times. This chain links TRBV12-3 or TRBV12-4 with TRBJ2-7; 10 bases map to TRBD2. This CDR3 spans 15 amino acids. V gave up 5 bases and J gave up 1 base; unmatched junction bases: 5. CDR3 sequence: CASSPLAGKSYEQYF. CDR3 DNA sequence: TGTGCCAGCAGTCCACTAGCGGGGAAGTCCTACGAGCAGTACTTC.

This clonotype appeared many times. The V and J genes are TRBV6-1 and TRBJ2-7; D remains unclear. V lost 7 bases to trimming and J lost 2 bases, with 15 bases between them. The CDR3 length is 14 residues. CDR1 is MNHNS and CDR2 is SASEGT in the germline V gene. This CDR3 reads CASTRLPGTYEQYF. For the CDR3, the DNA is TGTGCCAGCACCCGTTTACCGGGTACCTACGAGCAGTACTTC.

This clonotype was detected ten times or more. This chain connects TRBV3-1 to TRBJ2-6; tentative D call: TRBD2 (5 bases). The V gene lost 2 bases and the J gene lost 3 bases, with 17 bases spanning the gap. Germline CDR1 and CDR2: LGHDT and YNNKEL (reference sequence). This CDR3 is built from 18 residues. This chain's CDR3 is CASSQRNLGVGGANVLTF. CDR3 DNA sequence: TGTGCCAGCAGCCAACGGAACCTCGGGGTAGGTGGGGCCAACGTCCTGACTTTC.

This clonotype showed up many times. The chain couples TRBV29-1 to TRBJ1-2; tentatively, D is TRBD1 (6 bases). Trimming took 3 bases from V and 2 from J, leaving 13 bases between them. Looked up from germline, CDR1 is SQVTM and CDR2 is ANQGSEA. The CDR3 runs to 14 residues. The CDR3 sequence is CSVDSRGGNYGYTF. The CDR3 DNA sequence: TGCAGCGTTGATTCCAGGGGCGGGAACTATGGCTACACCTTC.

This clonotype has ten or more counts. This chain links TRBV12-3 or TRBV12-4 with TRBJ1-1; D remains unclear. The CDR3 runs to 12 residues. V was shortened by 6 bases and J by 5 bases, with 10 bases between the two germline ends. In nucleotides, the CDR3 is TGTGCCAGCAGACCCGGAGGGACTGAAGCTTTCTTT. It codes for CASRPGGTEAFF.

The chain couples TRBV5-1 to TRBJ1-2; a possible D gene is TRBD1 (5 bases). The V end lost 0 bases, the J end lost 5 bases, and 11 bases lay between the germline ends. The CDR3 runs to 14 residues. Germline CDR1 and CDR2: SGHRS and YFSETQ. CDR3 region: CASSLGSGFYGYTF. The DNA of the CDR3 is TGCGCCAGCAGCTTGGGGTCAGGGTTTTATGGCTACACCTTC.